In this sample, the clone carrying this T cell receptor beta chain turned up a few times. Its specificity is unknown. Trimming removed 5 bases at V and 2 bases at J, with 16 bases between. The CDR3 loop spans 16 amino acids. The germline CDR1 and CDR2 sequences are LNHNV and YYDKDF (reference sequence). This entry is derived from a study of CD8+ T cells in alopecia areata. Points from the study as a whole: Scalp sequencing also captures normal skin's resident alphabeta T cells.

Following extraction, RNA underwent reverse transcription to cDNA, which served as the sequencing template. Sequencing was performed with immunoSEQ multiplex PCR; in TCRdb, only in-frame clones are kept and a portion is missing. The sample lists 150,000 to 200,000 clones, about 54% occurring once. Cell sorting on a FACSAria was used to separate CD4+ and CD8+ T cells from the PBMCs. This TCR was sampled from a human donor in good health. The chain combines TRBV15 with TRBJ2-1, with a possible D match to TRBD1 (6 bases). Sequencing input: CD4+ T cells sorted from blood. The CDR3 protein is CATSSRNRAPYNEQFF. The CDR3 DNA is TGTGCCACCAGCTCTCGCAACAGGGCCCCCTACAATGAGCAGTTCTTC.